The sequence of this TCR beta chain was determined in a study of cytomegalovirus exposure and HLA in healthy donors. Study-wide background: A prior study identified approximately 120 million unique TCR beta sequences from around 180 million T cells.

Germline CDR1 reads MGHDK; CDR2 reads SYGVNS. Trimming at V came to 6 bases and at J to 5 bases, leaving 6 bases not matched to a gene. The CDR3 has 13 amino acids. In the PCR, 60 Vbeta and 13 Jbeta primers were used. In the authors' workflow: Roughly 11 million shared chains were among 80 million or so unique TCR beta chains counted in a later analysis. Here immunoSEQ multiplex PCR was the method, and the copy in TCRdb shows in-frame clones only, minus some. The V and J calls and clone size come from that table; D and trimming were worked out from the DNA. The data contain around 65,000 clones, 62% of them seen just once; the ten biggest clones take up approximately 2.6%.

The chain is built from TRBV25-1 and TRBJ2-5; 7 bases line up with TRBD1. Sequences were obtained from PBMCs. This receptor was identified in a man aged 25 to 40 in good health and CMV-seronegative. The CDR3 sequence: CASSRSGGETQYF. The CDR3, as DNA: TGTGCCAGCAGCCGTTCAGGGGGTGAGACCCAGTACTTC.